This TCR beta chain was documented in a study of response to subunit inactivated influenza vaccine. Study-level findings and limits: Each seasonal flu vaccination may recruit only limited new T cells, authors suggested.

CDR1 and CDR2 (germline): LGHNA, YSLEER. The CDR3 length is 15 residues. Trimming left V 6 bases short and J 7 bases short, with 19 bases between. This clonotype was seen repeatedly, ten times or more. Its specificity is not known. A single record per CDR3 protein comes from TCRdb applying MiXCR to the RT-PCR reads. The table includes approximately 230,000 distinct CDR3 sequences, 10% to 15% detected once. This sample comprised non-naive T cells sorted from PBMCs, obtained around 14 days before vaccination. The clonotype originates from a man in his fifties or sixties who received an inactivated influenza vaccine. This chain links TRBV4-3 with TRBJ1-5; TRBD1 might be the D (6 bases). The CDR3: CASSEGRGAGQPQHF. The CDR3 coding sequence is TGCGCCAGCAGTGAGGGGAGGGGGGCAGGGCAGCCCCAGCATTTT.